The following is a T cell receptor beta chain sequence with its context. This clone's antigen is unknown. Nothing much larger sits one base from this clone, and base qualities are not available. The trial excluded patients who had a history of autoimmune disease or who were on systemic immunosuppression. Peripheral blood for TCR sequencing was drawn from every dose cohort at baseline, at cycle 4 day 1 and at cycle 7 day 1. Samples were obtained from an open-label, multicenter, first-in-human phase I dose-escalation trial of ivuxolimab. Adults with locally advanced or metastatic melanoma, renal cell, hepatocellular, or head and neck squamous cell carcinoma were enrolled in the trial. Before TCR sequencing, CD4+ and CD8+ T cells were separately sorted from peripheral blood. This specimen comes from a study of OX40 agonist ivuxolimab in advanced cancers. Regarding the research as a whole: Ivuxolimab was an agonistic, fully human IgG2 monoclonal antibody directed against OX40 (CD134), a costimulatory receptor. Partial responses occurred in three dose-escalation patients: two with cutaneous melanoma and one with hepatocellular carcinoma. The paper covers the monotherapy dose-escalation part of the phase I ivuxolimab trial, which included N of about 50 patients. Intravenous ivuxolimab was administered to patients every 2 weeks at six dose levels: 0.01, 0.1, 0.3, 1.5, 3 and 10 mg/kg. Among the 52 dose-escalation patients, around 20 had hepatocellular carcinoma, about 15 melanoma, 9 renal cell carcinoma and 9 head and neck cancer. Patients were allowed to have had prior anti-PD-1, anti-PD-L1 or anti-CTLA-4 therapy, and approximately 37% of the dose-escalation patients had been treated with checkpoint inhibitors. A male proportion of approximately 83% and a mean age of 60 years, ranging from roughly 23 to 80, were recorded for the dose-escalation cohort. Peripheral TCRbeta sequencing was intended to test whether TCR sequence diversity was altered and clonal T-cell expansion was caused by ivuxolimab. Overall study outcomes, separate from this receptor: Partial responders in the 0.1-3.0 mg/kg groups had among the lowest normalized peripheral clonal expansion, especially among CD8+ T cells. Low levels of normalized T-cell clonal expansion were also seen in some patients who did not respond. Antigen specificity was not determined for the clonally expanded peripheral T cells. On average, CD8+ T cells showed more expanded clones than CD4+ T cells after ivuxolimab. At doses from 0.1 to 3.0 mg/kg, clonal expansion was seen in both CD4+ and CD8+ blood T cells between baseline and week 6.

To sequence the TCRbeta CDR3 region, genomic DNA was isolated from the sorted cells. TCRbeta CDR3 regions were sequenced using the immunoSEQ Assay. TCRdb obtained this table from immuneACCESS and retained in-frame rearrangements with V and J assigned. These tables miss some clones; where compared with another copy, unresolved V genes account for less than half of the shortfall, and the remainder is unexplained. The sample data list some 94,000 clones, and around 91% of these were observed just once. The ten largest clones represent 0.65% to 0.85% of the sample. CDR1 and CDR2 are drawn from the germline V gene: SGHVS, FNYEAQ. The V end gives up 5 bases and the J end 3 bases, leaving 5 bases in the junction not matched to a gene. The CDR3 numbers 15 residues from cysteine through phenylalanine. Only CDR3 DNA is held: 45 bases, read in frame from base 1.

The starting material was CD4+ or CD8+ T cells sorted from blood, obtained in a trial of the OX40 agonist ivuxolimab. The receptor comes from an adult with an advanced solid tumor such as melanoma, head and neck, liver or kidney cancer. Rearrangement joined TRBV7-6 to TRBJ2-1; 9 junctional bases match TRBD1. The DNA sequence follows: TGTGCCAGCAGCCCGGGACAGGGCCTCTACAATGAGCAGTTCTTC. Translated, it reads CASSPGQGLYNEQFF.